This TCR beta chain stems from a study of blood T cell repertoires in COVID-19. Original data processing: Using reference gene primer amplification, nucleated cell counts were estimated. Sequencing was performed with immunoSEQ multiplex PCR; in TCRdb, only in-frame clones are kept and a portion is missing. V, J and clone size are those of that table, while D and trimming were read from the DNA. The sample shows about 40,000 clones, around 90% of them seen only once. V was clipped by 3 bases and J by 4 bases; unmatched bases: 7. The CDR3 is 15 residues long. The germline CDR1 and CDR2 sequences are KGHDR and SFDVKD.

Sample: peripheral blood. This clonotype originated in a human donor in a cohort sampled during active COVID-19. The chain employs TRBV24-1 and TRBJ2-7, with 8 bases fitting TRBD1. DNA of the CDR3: TGTGCCACCAGTGATGGACAGGGAGCGTTGTACGAGCAGTACTTC. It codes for CATSDGQGALYEQYF.